What follows is one T cell receptor beta chain and its context. Its antigen is still unknown. This CDR3 has 12 amino acids. Germline lookup yields CDR1 GTSNPN and CDR2 SVGIG (reference sequence). V was trimmed by 6 bases and J by 6 bases, leaving 14 bases between them. PCR amplification relied on 60 Vbeta primers (plus 13 Jbeta primers). Only in-frame clones appear in the TCRdb table, and some are missing; sequencing was by immunoSEQ multiplex PCR. The data hold about 200,000 clones, with roughly 85% observed a single time. These data originate in a study of cytomegalovirus exposure and HLA in healthy donors. Points from the study as a whole: Sequencing depth roughly uniform across donors was assumed in presence/absence analyses. The classifier reportedly diagnosed cytomegalovirus status with high specificity and sensitivity.

The specimen was PBMCs. This sequence was found in a woman aged 45-60 years in good health and CMV-seronegative. The gene calls are TRBV30 and TRBJ1-2; perhaps TRBD1 as D (6 bases). DNA of the CDR3: TGTGCCTGTATCAGGGGCGGAAATGGCTACACCTTC. Translation gives CACIRGGNGYTF.